These 2 T cell receptor beta chains came from one sample sequenced in a study of T-cell memory formation after mild COVID-19. TCRdb reprocessed the 5' RACE reads via MiXCR and lists one record per CDR3 protein. The table shows 140,000 or so distinct CDR3 sequences, with approximately 21% occurring only once. Source material: PBMCs or a T cell subset sorted from them (not recorded which). The receptors stem from an adult woman who had mild COVID-19 (a few samples of this study predate the infection). Cell type and time point are not known.

The V gene is TRBV12-3 or TRBV12-4, the J gene TRBJ1-6; D is ambiguous. The CDR3 consists of 15 residues. V was clipped by 6 bases and J by 5 bases, with 14 bases between them. CDR3 bases: TGTGCCAGCAGGTTCCGCCAAGGAAATAATTCACCCCTCCACTTT. It specifies CASRFRQGNNSPLHF.

There are a few counts of this clonotype. DNA for the CDR3: TGTGCCAGCAGTGGACAGGGGGCAATCGACACTGAAGCTTTCTTT. It translates to CASSGQGAIDTEAFF. The chain is built from TRBV2 and TRBJ1-1, with 10 positions matching TRBD1. The germline gives CDR1 SNHLY, CDR2 FYNNEI. V was clipped by 4 bases and J by 3 bases; unmatched bases: 5. This CDR3 has 15 residues.